Listed below are T cell receptor beta chains from one sample, sequenced in a study of blood T cell repertoires in COVID-19. Generated by immunoSEQ multiplex PCR, the TCRdb table keeps only in-frame clones and is missing some. The sample contains about 97,000 clones, approximately 87% of which appear only once. Sequenced input: peripheral blood. These receptors were obtained from a human donor in a cohort sampled during active COVID-19. Each CDR3 is given with its conserved first and last residue. A D gene is named only where the DNA matches it firmly. For some rows the clone size is stated as once, few or many, or as a class when expanded; others skip it.

d_call	clone_size	v_call	j_call	cdr3_aa	cdr3_nt
.	.	TRBV16	TRBJ1-4	CASSQSARATNEKLFF	TGTGCCAGCAGCCAATCAGCGAGGGCCACTAATGAAAAACTGTTTTTT
.	.	TRBV19	TRBJ2-2	CASSPTNTGELFF	TGTGCCAGTAGTCCAACGAACACCGGGGAGCTGTTTTTT
.	.	TRBV12-3/TRBV12-4	TRBJ2-7	CASSLYEQYF	TGTGCCAGCAGTCTCTACGAGCAGTACTTC
.	.	TRBV20-1	TRBJ1-1	CAVIEIEAFF	TGTGCGGTTATCGAGATAGAAGCTTTCTTT
.	.	TRBV3-1/TRBV3-2	TRBJ1-1	CASSQLPGEAFF	TGTGCCAGCAGCCAATTACCCGGTGAAGCTTTCTTT
TRBD2	.	TRBV29-1	TRBJ2-7	CSVLPGLAGVEQYF	TGCAGCGTTCTCCCGGGACTAGCGGGAGTTGAGCAGTACTTC
.	.	TRBV7-2	TRBJ1-3	CASSPRRDNTIYF	TGTGCCAGCAGTCCGAGGAGGGATAACACCATATATTTT
TRBD1	.	TRBV24-1	TRBJ1-5	CATSDTGTGGGQPQHF	TGTGCCACCAGTGACACTGGGACAGGGGGAGGACAGCCCCAGCATTTT
TRBD2	.	TRBV7-6	TRBJ2-1	CASSPGEREVYNEQFF	TGTGCCAGCAGTCCTGGGGAACGGGAGGTCTACAATGAGCAGTTCTTC
TRBD1	.	TRBV29-1	TRBJ1-2	CSVSTGTGSLGYTF	TGCAGCGTGTCAACCGGGACAGGGTCCCTTGGCTACACCTTC
TRBD2	.	TRBV28	TRBJ2-3	CASTLSRATDSSTGGGSTDTQYF	TGTGCCAGCACTCTGTCCCGAGCAACGGACAGTTCCACCGGGGGGGGGAGCACAGATACGCAGTATTTT
TRBD1	.	TRBV9	TRBJ2-7	CASSASTGGGHEQYF	TGTGCCAGCAGCGCCAGCACAGGGGGTGGCCACGAGCAGTACTTC
TRBD2	.	TRBV5-4	TRBJ2-7	CASSPRNSGRAAGEQYF	TGTGCCAGCAGCCCCAGGAATAGCGGGAGGGCCGCGGGCGAGCAGTACTTC
.	.	TRBV4-1	TRBJ2-3	CASSPLRSGTTQYF	TGCGCCAGCAGCCCTCTCCGGTCAGGGACAACGCAGTATTTT
TRBD2	.	TRBV14	TRBJ2-7	CASSQVAGAGVEQYF	TGTGCCAGCAGCCAAGTGGCGGGAGCTGGAGTCGAGCAGTACTTC
.	.	TRBV27	TRBJ1-1	CASSSHGGRGLNTEAFF	TGTGCCAGCAGTTCACACGGGGGTAGAGGGCTCAACACTGAAGCTTTCTTT
.	.	TRBV7-6	TRBJ1-5	CASSLETYRLNQPQHF	TGTGCCAGCAGCTTAGAGACTTACAGGCTCAATCAGCCCCAGCATTTT
.	.	TRBV9	TRBJ2-1	CASSVATVRPVEQFF	TGTGCCAGCAGCGTAGCTACAGTGAGACCCGTTGAGCAGTTCTTC
.	.	TRBV12-3/TRBV12-4	TRBJ1-2	CASSLQVSLGYTF	TGTGCCAGCAGTTTACAAGTGAGCCTGGGCTACACCTTC
TRBD2	.	TRBV3-1/TRBV3-2	TRBJ2-4	CASSQADGGVPKNIQYF	TGTGCCAGCAGCCAAGCGGACGGGGGGGTTCCCAAAAACATTCAGTACTTC
.	.	TRBV7-3	TRBJ2-1	CASSQKVRGRGLTDNEQFF	TGTGCCAGCAGCCAAAAGGTCCGGGGTCGGGGACTCACCGACAATGAGCAGTTCTTC
.	once	TRBV5-4	TRBJ2-3	CASTFSSVRTDTQYF	TGTGCCAGCACCTTTTCTTCAGTAAGAACAGATACGCAGTATTTT
.	.	TRBV12-3/TRBV12-4	TRBJ2-7	CASTTGTPYEQYF	TGTGCCAGCACCACAGGGACCCCCTACGAGCAGTACTTC
.	.	TRBV6-5	TRBJ2-1	CASTTLAVNNEQFF	TGTGCCAGCACTACCCTGGCGGTTAACAATGAGCAGTTCTTC
TRBD2	.	TRBV5-4	TRBJ2-3	CASSAVVAGGTDTQYF	TGTGCCAGCAGCGCCGTTGTTGCGGGGGGCACAGATACGCAGTATTTT
.	.	TRBV3-1/TRBV3-2	TRBJ2-7	CASSQVGEQYF	TGTGCCAGCAGCCAAGTCGGCGAGCAGTACTTC
.	.	TRBV21-1	TRBJ2-1	CASSSRGEQFF	TGTGCCAGCAGCTCACGAGGAGAGCAGTTCTTC
.	.	TRBV4-2	TRBJ2-1	CASSQDLYNEQFF	TGTGCCAGCAGCCAAGATCTTTACAATGAGCAGTTCTTC
TRBD2	.	TRBV7-9	TRBJ2-5	CASSYTGLAAYF	TGTGCCAGCAGTTATACCGGACTAGCGGCATACTTC
.	.	TRBV5-6	TRBJ1-5	CASSLASQPQHF	TGTGCCAGCAGCCTGGCATCCCAGCCCCAGCATTTT
.	.	TRBV6-7	TRBJ1-5	CASSYSKGRLYYSNQPQHF	TGTGCCAGCAGTTACTCGAAGGGGCGCCTTTACTATAGCAATCAGCCCCAGCATTTT
.	.	TRBV28	TRBJ2-1	CASSFYRGYYNEQFF	TGTGCCAGCAGTTTTTATCGGGGGTACTACAATGAGCAGTTCTTC
TRBD2	.	TRBV7-2	TRBJ2-5	CASSVHSSGYGVETQYF	TGTGCCAGCAGCGTACATTCTAGCGGGTATGGGGTGGAGACCCAGTACTTC
.	.	TRBV19	TRBJ2-7	CASSIGARAGVDEQYF	TGTGCCAGTAGTATAGGGGCGAGGGCAGGGGTGGACGAGCAGTACTTC
.	.	TRBV4-1	TRBJ2-5	CASSIQEERETQYF	TGCGCCAGCAGCATTCAGGAGGAGCGGGAGACCCAGTACTTC
.	.	TRBV5-3	TRBJ2-1	CARSLGGGPGTEDYNEQFF	TGTGCCAGAAGCTTGGGTGGAGGGCCCGGGACGGAAGACTACAATGAGCAGTTCTTC
TRBD2	.	TRBV27	TRBJ2-7	CASRGTSGSGEQYF	TGTGCCAGCAGGGGGACTAGCGGGAGCGGGGAGCAGTACTTC
.	.	TRBV4-3	TRBJ2-5	CASSQEAGTGRETQYF	TGCGCCAGCAGCCAAGAAGCTGGTACAGGGAGAGAGACCCAGTACTTC
.	once	TRBV7-3	TRBJ1-5	CASSLTTTQPQHF	TGTGCCAGCAGCTTAACGACAACTCAGCCCCAGCATTTT
TRBD2	.	TRBV7-2	TRBJ2-1	CASSFSGMYNEQFF	TGTGCCAGCAGCTTTAGCGGGATGTACAATGAGCAGTTCTTC
TRBD1	.	TRBV9	TRBJ1-2	CASSSSPGQSTYGYTF	TGTGCCAGCAGTTCTTCCCCGGGACAGAGTACCTATGGCTACACCTTC
.	.	TRBV20-1	TRBJ2-1	CSARDASAFF	TGCAGTGCTAGAGACGCGTCTGCGTTCTTC
TRBD2	once	TRBV27	TRBJ2-7	CASRALADYSYEQYF	TGTGCCAGCAGAGCGCTAGCGGACTACTCCTACGAGCAGTACTTC
.	.	TRBV12-3/TRBV12-4	TRBJ1-5	CASSSSRAQHF	TGTGCCAGCAGTTCCTCTCGAGCCCAGCATTTT
.	.	TRBV29-1	TRBJ2-7	CSVAQFTVLDSYEQYF	TGCAGCGTTGCCCAGTTTACAGTTCTCGACTCCTACGAGCAGTACTTC
TRBD1	.	TRBV6-5	TRBJ2-5	CASSPSDRGMSQYF	TGTGCCAGCAGTCCATCGGACAGGGGAATGTCCCAGTACTTC
.	.	TRBV19	TRBJ1-4	CASSPAPAGFNEKLFF	TGTGCCAGTAGCCCAGCCCCAGCGGGATTTAATGAAAAACTGTTTTTT
.	.	TRBV29-1	TRBJ2-2	CSVEGRLNTGELFF	TGCAGCGTTGAGGGCAGATTAAACACCGGGGAGCTGTTTTTT
TRBD1	.	TRBV5-1	TRBJ2-6	CASSPGGGTGDPGANVLTF	TGCGCCAGCAGCCCCGGGGGGGGGACAGGGGACCCTGGGGCCAACGTCCTGACTTTC
TRBD1	.	TRBV3-1/TRBV3-2	TRBJ1-2	CASSPDRDNGYTF	TGTGCCAGCAGCCCCGACAGGGATAATGGCTACACCTTC
TRBD1	.	TRBV5-1	TRBJ1-1	CASSLTGIMNTEAFF	TGCGCCAGCAGTTTGACAGGGATTATGAACACTGAAGCTTTCTTT
.	.	TRBV11-2	TRBJ1-2	CASSLGGVGYGYTF	TGTGCCAGCAGCTTAGGGGGGGTTGGCTATGGCTACACCTTC
.	few	TRBV3-1/TRBV3-2	TRBJ1-4	CASRREALNEKLFF	TGTGCCAGCAGACGGGAAGCCCTAAATGAAAAACTGTTTTTT
TRBD1	.	TRBV6-5	TRBJ1-2	CAVRREGARGYTF	TGTGCCGTACGGCGGGAGGGGGCTCGGGGCTACACCTTC
.	once	TRBV6-2/TRBV6-3	TRBJ1-1	CAGSRAGVGTEAFF	TGTGCCGGGAGCCGAGCAGGGGTGGGAACTGAAGCTTTCTTT
TRBD1	.	TRBV7-3	TRBJ2-3	CASSLGRDRVADTQYF	TGTGCCAGCAGCTTAGGCCGGGACAGGGTGGCAGATACGCAGTATTTT